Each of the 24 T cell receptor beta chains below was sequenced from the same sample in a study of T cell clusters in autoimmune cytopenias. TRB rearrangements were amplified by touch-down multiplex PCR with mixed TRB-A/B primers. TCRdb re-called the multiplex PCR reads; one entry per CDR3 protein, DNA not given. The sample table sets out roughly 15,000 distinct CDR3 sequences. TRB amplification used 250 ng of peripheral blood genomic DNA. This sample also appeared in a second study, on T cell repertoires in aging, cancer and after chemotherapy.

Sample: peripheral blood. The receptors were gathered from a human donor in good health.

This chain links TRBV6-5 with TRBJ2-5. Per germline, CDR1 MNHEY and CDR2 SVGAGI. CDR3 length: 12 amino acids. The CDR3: CASSYSGETQYF.

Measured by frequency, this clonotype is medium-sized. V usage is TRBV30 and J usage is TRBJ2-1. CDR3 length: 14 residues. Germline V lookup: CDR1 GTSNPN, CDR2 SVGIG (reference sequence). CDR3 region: CAWIGRLPYNEQFF.

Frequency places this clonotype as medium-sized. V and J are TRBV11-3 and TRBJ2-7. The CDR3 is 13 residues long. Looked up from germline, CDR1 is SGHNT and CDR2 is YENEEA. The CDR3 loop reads CASSFGPSYEQYF.

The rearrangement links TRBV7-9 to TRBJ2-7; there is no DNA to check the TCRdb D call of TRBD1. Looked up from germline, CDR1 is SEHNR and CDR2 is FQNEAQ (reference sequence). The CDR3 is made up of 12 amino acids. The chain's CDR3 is CASSATGSEQYF.

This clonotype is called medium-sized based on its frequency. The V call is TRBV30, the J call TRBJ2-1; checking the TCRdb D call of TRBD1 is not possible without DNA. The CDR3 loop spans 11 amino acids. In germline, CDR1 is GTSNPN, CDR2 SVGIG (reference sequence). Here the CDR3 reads CAWSAPSEQFF.

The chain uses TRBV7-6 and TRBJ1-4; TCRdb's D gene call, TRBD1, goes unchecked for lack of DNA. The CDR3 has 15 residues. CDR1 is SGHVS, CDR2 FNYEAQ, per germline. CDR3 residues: CASSLRRDRNEKLFF.

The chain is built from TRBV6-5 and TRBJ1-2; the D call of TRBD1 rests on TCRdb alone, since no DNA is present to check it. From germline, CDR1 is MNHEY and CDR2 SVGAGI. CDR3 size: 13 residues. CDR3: CASTNTRQRGYTF.

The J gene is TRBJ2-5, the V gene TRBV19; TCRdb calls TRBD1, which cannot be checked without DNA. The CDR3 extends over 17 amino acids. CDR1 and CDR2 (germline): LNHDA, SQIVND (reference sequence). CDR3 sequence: CASSLIIQGARQETQYF. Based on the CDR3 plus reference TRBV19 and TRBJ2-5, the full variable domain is DGGITQSPKYLFRKEGQNVTLSCEQNLNHDAMYWYRQDPGQGLRLIYYSQIVNDFQKGDIAEGYSVSREKKESFPLTVTSAQKNPTAFYLCASSLIIQGARQETQYFGPGTRLLVL.

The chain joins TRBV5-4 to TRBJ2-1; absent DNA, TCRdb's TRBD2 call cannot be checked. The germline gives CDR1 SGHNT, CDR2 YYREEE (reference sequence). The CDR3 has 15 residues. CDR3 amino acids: CASSGGLAPYNEQFF.

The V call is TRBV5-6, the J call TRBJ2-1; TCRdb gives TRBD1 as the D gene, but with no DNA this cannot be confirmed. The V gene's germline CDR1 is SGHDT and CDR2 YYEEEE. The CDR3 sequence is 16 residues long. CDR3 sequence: CASSPVGGPSYNEQFF.

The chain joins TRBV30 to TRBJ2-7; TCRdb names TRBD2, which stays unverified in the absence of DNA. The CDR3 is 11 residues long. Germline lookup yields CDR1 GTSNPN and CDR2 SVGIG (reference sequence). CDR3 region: CAWGGGGEQYF.

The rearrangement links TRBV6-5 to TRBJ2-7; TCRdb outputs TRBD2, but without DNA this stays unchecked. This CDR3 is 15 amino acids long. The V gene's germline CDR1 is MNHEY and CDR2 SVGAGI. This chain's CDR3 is CASSLTGLAEYEQYF.

The CDR3 protein is CASSISLAAYNEQFF. The chain is built from TRBV19 and TRBJ2-1. This CDR3 has 15 residues. Germline V gene sequence: CDR1 LNHDA, CDR2 SQIVND (reference sequence).

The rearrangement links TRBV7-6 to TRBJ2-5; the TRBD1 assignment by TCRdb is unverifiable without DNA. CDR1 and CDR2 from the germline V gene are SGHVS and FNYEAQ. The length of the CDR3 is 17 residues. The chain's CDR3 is CASRRLNGDRAQETQYF.

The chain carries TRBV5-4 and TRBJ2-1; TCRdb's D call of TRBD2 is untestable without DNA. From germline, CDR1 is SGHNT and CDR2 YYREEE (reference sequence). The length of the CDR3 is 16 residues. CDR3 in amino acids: CASSPGVLAEYNEQFF.

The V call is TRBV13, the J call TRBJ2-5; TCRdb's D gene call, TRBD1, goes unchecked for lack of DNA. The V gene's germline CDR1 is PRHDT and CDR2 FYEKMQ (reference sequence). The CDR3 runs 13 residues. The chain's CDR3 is CASSPRTGGTQYF.

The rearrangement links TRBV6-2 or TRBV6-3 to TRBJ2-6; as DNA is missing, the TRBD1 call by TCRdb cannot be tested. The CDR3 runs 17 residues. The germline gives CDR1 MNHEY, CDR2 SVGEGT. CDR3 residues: CASSHLGGASGANVLTF.

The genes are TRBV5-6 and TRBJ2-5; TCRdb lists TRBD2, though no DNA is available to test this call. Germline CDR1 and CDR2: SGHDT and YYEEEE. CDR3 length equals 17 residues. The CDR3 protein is CASSLTPGGTSGETQYF.

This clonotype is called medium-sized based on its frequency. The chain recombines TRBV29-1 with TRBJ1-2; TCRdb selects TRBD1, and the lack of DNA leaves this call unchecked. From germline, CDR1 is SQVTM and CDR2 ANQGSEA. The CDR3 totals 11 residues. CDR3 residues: CSVASGGGYTF.

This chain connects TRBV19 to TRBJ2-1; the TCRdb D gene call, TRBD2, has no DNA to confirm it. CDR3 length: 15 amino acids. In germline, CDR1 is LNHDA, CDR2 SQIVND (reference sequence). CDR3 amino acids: CASTRGLGLSNEQFF.

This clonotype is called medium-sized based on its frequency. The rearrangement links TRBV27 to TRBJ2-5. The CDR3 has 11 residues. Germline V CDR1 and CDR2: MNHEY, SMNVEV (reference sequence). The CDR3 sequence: CASSLGETQYF.

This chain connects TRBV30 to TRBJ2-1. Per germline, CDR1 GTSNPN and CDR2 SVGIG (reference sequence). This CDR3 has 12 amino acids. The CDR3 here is CAWDSSYNEQFF. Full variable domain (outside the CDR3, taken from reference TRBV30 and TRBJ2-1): SQTIHQWPATLVQPVGSPLSLECTVEGTSNPNLYWYRQAAGRGLQLLFYSVGIGQISSEVPQNLSASRPQDRQFILSSKKLLLSDSGFYLCAWDSSYNEQFFGPGTRLTVL.

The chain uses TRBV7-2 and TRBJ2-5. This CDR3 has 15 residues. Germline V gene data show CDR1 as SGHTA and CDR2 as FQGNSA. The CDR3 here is CASSLNSGVQETQYF. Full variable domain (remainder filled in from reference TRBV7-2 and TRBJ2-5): GAGVSQSPSNKVTEKGKDVELRCDPISGHTALYWYRQSLGQGLEFLIYFQGNSAPDKSGLPSDRFSAERTGGSVSTLTIQRTQQEDSAVYLCASSLNSGVQETQYFGPGTRLLVL.

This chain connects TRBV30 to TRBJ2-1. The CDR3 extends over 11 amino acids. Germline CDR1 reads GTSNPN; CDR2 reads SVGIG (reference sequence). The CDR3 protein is CAWSRNYEQFF.